A single sample is the source of the 5 T cell receptor beta chains below, sequenced in a study of T cell repertoires in cytomegalovirus infection. TCRdb reprocessed the reads with MiXCR, giving one entry per CDR3 protein. Of about 530,000 distinct CDR3 sequences in the sample, approximately 25% are singletons; the top ten hold roughly an eighth. Sequencing was carried out using PBMCs. The receptors stem from a human donor in good health (CMV status not recorded). Some clones in this sample may be carry-over from other donors' samples.

V and J are TRBV7-3 and TRBJ2-5; 9 nucleotides line up with TRBD1. Germline V gene sequence: CDR1 SGHTA, CDR2 FQGTGA. The CDR3 is 16 amino acids. J gave up 7 bases and V 5 bases, and 14 bases lay outside the gene matches. Written as DNA, the CDR3 is TGTGCCAGCAGCCCAACAGGGGGCGCGAGAGAAAGGACCCAGTACTTC. Protein: CASSPTGGARERTQYF.

This sequence joins TRBV6-2 or TRBV6-3 and TRBJ2-1, with D possibly TRBD1 on 5 matching bases. Per the germline V gene, CDR1 is MNHEY and CDR2 is SVGEGT. V was trimmed by 7 bases and J by 7 bases, leaving 26 bases between them. The CDR3 totals 17 residues. This CDR3 is CASTQIGAVIDKNEQFF. The CDR3 DNA follows: TGTGCCAGCACCCAAATAGGGGCGGTCATAGATAAGAATGAGCAGTTCTTC.

The sample holds a few counts of this clonotype. V gene TRBV7-9 combines with J gene TRBJ2-3; no firm D call. CDR1 SEHNR and CDR2 FQNEAQ come from the germline V gene (reference sequence). The CDR3 has 15 residues. V was cut by 4 bases and J by 10 bases, with 21 bases left in between. The CDR3 sequence is CASSSEYKNWGSQYF. CDR3 nucleotide sequence: TGTGCCAGCAGCTCCGAATATAAAAACTGGGGTTCGCAGTATTTT.

As concerns this clonotype: This could be a read error, since a much larger clone is one nucleotide away. The CDR3 sequence is CAISESAGGPLCEQYV. The CDR3 DNA is TGTGCCATCAGTGAGTCTGCGGGAGGGCCCCTTTGCGAGCAGTACGTC. The genes are TRBV10-3 and TRBJ2-7; 9 nucleotides align to TRBD2. Trimming at V came to 0 bases and at J to 6 bases, leaving 9 bases not matched to a gene. The CDR3 runs to 16 residues. Germline-derived CDR1 and CDR2 are ENHRY and SYGVKD.

This clonotype has ten or more counts. The V gene is TRBV7-2, the J gene TRBJ2-1, with 8 bases that match TRBD2. Looked up from germline, CDR1 is SGHTA and CDR2 is FQGNSA. V trimming: 2 bases; J trimming: 4 bases; junction bases outside the gene matches: 7. This CDR3 region has 16 residues. The CDR3 DNA is TGTGCCAGCAGCTTACTGGCTAGCGGGTTGTACAATGAGCAGTTCTTC. Translated, it gives CASSLLASGLYNEQFF.